The 3 T cell receptor beta chains below come from one sample, sequenced in a study of shared clonotypes between healthy human individuals. The method was immunoSEQ multiplex PCR; TCRdb's version includes in-frame clones alone and lacks a portion of them. The sample has 400,000 to 550,000 clones, less than 80% seen once. The sequenced sample was PBMCs. The source of these receptors is a middle-aged woman in good health. Some clones in this sample may be carry-over from other donors' samples.

The genes are TRBV10-3 and TRBJ1-1; D gene uncertain. The CDR3 extends over 15 amino acids. Per the germline V gene, CDR1 is ENHRY and CDR2 is SYGVKD. V gave up 0 bases and J gave up 2 bases, with 10 bases separating them. CDR3 bases: TGTGCCATCAGTGAGTCTGCGGGTTTCAACACTGAAGCTTTCTTT. It translates to CAISESAGFNTEAFF.

The chain combines TRBV18 with TRBJ2-1; D may be TRBD1 (6 bases). V was cut by 2 bases and J by 12 bases, with 11 bases left in between. CDR1 and CDR2 (germline): KGHSH, LQKENI. This CDR3 spans 12 amino acids. CDR3: CASSPVQGGQFF. As DNA, the CDR3 is TGTGCCAGCTCACCAGTACAGGGCGGGCAGTTCTTC.

There are a few counts of this clone. This chain links TRBV5-1 with TRBJ2-3; D perhaps matches TRBD2 (5 bases). The CDR3 spans 17 residues. Trimming removed 0 bases from V and 1 base from J, with 15 bases in between. The germline V gene has CDR1 SGHRS and CDR2 YFSETQ. In DNA form, the CDR3 reads TGCGCCAGCAGCTTGGAGCCTAGAGGGTCGGGCACAGATACGCAGTATTTT. Protein sequence: CASSLEPRGSGTDTQYF.